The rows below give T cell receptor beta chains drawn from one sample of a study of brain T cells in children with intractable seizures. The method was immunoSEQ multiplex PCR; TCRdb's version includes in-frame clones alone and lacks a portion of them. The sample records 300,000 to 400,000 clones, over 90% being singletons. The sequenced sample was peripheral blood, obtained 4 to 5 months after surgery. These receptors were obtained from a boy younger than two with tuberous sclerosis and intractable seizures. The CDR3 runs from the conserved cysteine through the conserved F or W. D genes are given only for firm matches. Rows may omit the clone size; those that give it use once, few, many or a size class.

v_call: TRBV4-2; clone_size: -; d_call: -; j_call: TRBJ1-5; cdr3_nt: TGTGCCAGCAGCCCTGAACAGGCCAGAGGGGGGCGAAGATGGGACCAAAGGGCAAATCAGCCCCAGCATTTT; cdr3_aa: CASSPEQARGGRRWDQRANQPQHF
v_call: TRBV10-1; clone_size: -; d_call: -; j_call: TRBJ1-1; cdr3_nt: TGCGCCAGCACCCAGGACACCGGGGACACTGAAGCTTTCTTT; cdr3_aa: CASTQDTGDTEAFF
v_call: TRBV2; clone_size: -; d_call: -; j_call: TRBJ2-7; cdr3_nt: TGTGCCAGCAGTGAAGGGGGGTTTAGTCCGCGGTACGAGCAGTACTTC; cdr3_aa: CASSEGGFSPRYEQYF
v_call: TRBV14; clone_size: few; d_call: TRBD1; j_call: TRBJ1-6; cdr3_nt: TGTGCCAGCAGCCCTGTACGCGGACAGGGAAGGAATAATTCACCCCTCCACTTT; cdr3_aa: CASSPVRGQGRNNSPLHF
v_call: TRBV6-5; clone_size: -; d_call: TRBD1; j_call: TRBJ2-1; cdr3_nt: TGTGCCAGCACCTCCGGGACAGGGGTCTACAATGAGCAGTTCTTC; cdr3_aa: CASTSGTGVYNEQFF
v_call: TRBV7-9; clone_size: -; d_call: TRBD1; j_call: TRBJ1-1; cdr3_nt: TGTGCCAGCAGCTTAGGCCAGGGGGACACTGAAGCTTTCTTT; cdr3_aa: CASSLGQGDTEAFF
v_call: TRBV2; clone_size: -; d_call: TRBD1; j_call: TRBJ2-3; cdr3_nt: TGTGCCAGCATCGAACCGGGACAGGGGACAGATACGCAGTATTTT; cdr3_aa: CASIEPGQGTDTQYF
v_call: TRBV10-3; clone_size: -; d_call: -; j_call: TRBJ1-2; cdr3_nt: TGTGCCACCGTGTCCCCTTCCTATGGCTACACCTTC; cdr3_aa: CATVSPSYGYTF
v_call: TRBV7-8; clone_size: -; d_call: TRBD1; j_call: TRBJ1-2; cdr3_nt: TGTGCCAGCAGCTTAAGGGACAGCATCTATTCCGGCTACACCTTC; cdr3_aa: CASSLRDSIYSGYTF
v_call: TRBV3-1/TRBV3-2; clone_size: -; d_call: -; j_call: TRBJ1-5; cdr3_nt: TGTGCCAGCAGCCAAGCGGAAAGGCAGCCCCAGCATTTT; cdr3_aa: CASSQAERQPQHF
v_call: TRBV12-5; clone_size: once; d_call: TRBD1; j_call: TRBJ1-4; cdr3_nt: TGTGCTAGTGGTATCACTTACCGGGACAGGGTGGCAAAACTGTTTTTT; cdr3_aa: CASGITYRDRVAKLFF
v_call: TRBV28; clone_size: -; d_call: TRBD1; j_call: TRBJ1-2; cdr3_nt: TGTGCCAGCAGTTTGGGACAGGGAGTTGGCTACACCTTC; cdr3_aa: CASSLGQGVGYTF
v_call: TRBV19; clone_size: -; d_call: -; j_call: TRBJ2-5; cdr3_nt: TGTGCCAGTAGTACAGGGGGGCAAGAGACCCAGTACTTC; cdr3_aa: CASSTGGQETQYF
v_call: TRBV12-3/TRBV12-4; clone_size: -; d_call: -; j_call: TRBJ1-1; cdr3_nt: TGTGCCAGCAGTTTCGAGGACAGTTCTGAAGCTTTCTTT; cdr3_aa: CASSFEDSSEAFF
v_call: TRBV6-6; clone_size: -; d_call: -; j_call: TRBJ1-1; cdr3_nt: TGTGCCAGCAGTTACAGGGGCCGGACTGAAGCTTTCTTT; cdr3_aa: CASSYRGRTEAFF
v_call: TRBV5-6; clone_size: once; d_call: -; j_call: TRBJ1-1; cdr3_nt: TGTGCCAGCAGCTTGCTGGCAGGAGCTGTGAACACTGAAGCTTTCTTT; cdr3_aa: CASSLLAGAVNTEAFF
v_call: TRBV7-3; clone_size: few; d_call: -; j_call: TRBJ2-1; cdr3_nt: TGTGCCAGCAGCTTAAATCCTAGCCTCAATGAGCAGTTCTTC; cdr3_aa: CASSLNPSLNEQFF
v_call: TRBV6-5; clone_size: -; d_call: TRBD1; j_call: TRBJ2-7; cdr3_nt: TGTGCCAGCCTGGGACAGGGCGCCTACGAGCAGTACTTC; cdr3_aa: CASLGQGAYEQYF
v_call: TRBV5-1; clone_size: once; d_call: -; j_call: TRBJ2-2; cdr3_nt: TGCGCCAGCAGCTTGAAATCTCTTGCAGGGGCGAACACCGGGGAGCTGTTTTTT; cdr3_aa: CASSLKSLAGANTGELFF
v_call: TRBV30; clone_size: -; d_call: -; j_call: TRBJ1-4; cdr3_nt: TGTGCCTGGAGTTACGGGGCAACTAATGAAAAACTGTTTTTT; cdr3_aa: CAWSYGATNEKLFF
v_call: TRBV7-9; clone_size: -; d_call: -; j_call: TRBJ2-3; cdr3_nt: TGTGCCAGCAGCCCTTACCCTAGTCCAGCGGTCACAGATACGCAGTATTTT; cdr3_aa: CASSPYPSPAVTDTQYF
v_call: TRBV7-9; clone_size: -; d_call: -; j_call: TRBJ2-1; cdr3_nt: TGTGCCAGCAGGCCGCCACTGAGCTCCTACAATGAGCAGTTCTTC; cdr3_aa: CASRPPLSSYNEQFF
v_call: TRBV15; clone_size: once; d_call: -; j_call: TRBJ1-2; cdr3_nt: TGTGCCACCAGCAGGGGGCAGAACTATGGCTACACCTTC; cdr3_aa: CATSRGQNYGYTF
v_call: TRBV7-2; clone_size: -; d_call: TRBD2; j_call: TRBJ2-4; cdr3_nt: TGTGCCAGCAGCTTTTCACTAGCGGGAGGAGGGGACATTCAGTACTTC; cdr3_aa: CASSFSLAGGGDIQYF
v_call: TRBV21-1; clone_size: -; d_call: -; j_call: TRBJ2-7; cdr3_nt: TGTGCCAGCAGCAAAGGTCCATCACCAGGGGAAAGGGAGCAGTACTTC; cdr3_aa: CASSKGPSPGEREQYF
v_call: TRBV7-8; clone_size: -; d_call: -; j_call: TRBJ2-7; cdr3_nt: TGTGCCACCCAGAAGGAGGGAATATACGAGCAGTACTTC; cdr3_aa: CATQKEGIYEQYF
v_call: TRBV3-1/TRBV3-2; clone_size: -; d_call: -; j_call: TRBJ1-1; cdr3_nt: TGTGCCAGCAGCCAATTTATGAACACTGAAGCTTTCTTT; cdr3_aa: CASSQFMNTEAFF
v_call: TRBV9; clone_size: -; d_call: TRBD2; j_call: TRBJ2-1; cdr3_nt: TGTGCCAGCAGCGGCGAGACTAGCGGGGGAGCTTATTTCTACAATGAGCAGTTCTTC; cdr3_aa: CASSGETSGGAYFYNEQFF